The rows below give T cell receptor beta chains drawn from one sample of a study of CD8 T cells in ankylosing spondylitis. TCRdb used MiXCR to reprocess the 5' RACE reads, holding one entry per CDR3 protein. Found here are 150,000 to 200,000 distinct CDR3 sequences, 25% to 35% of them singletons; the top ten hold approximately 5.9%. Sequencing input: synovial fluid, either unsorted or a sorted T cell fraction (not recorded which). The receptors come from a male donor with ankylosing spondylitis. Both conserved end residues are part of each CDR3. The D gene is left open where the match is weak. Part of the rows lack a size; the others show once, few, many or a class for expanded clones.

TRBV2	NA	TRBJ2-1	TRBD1	TGTGCCAGCATCGGGACAGCCAATGAGCAGTTCTTC	CASIGTANEQFF
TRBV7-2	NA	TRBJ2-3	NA	TGTGCCAGCAGCTTAGCGGCTAGCGCCAGCACAGATACGCAGTATTTT	CASSLAASASTDTQYF
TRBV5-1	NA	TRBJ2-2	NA	TGCGCCAGCAGCTTGGCATCAGCGAACACCGGGGAGCTGTTTTTT	CASSLASANTGELFF
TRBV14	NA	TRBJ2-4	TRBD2	TGTGCCAGCAGCAGAGGGGCTAGCGGGAGTCAAAACAAAAACATTCAGTACTTC	CASSRGASGSQNKNIQYF
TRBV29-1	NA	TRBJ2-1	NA	TGCAGCGCCCGCGAGGGGACCTACAATGAGCAGTTCTTC	CSAREGTYNEQFF
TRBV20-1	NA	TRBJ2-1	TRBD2	TGCAGTGCTAGAGATTTGAGGACTAGCGGGGGGGCCAATGAGCAGTTCTTC	CSARDLRTSGGANEQFF
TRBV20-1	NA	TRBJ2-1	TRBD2	TGCAGTGCTACGCCGGGACTAGCGGGAGGTGGCCTCTACAATGAGCAGTTCTTC	CSATPGLAGGGLYNEQFF
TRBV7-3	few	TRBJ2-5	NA	TGTGCCAGCAGCCCGCTCCCCCGTCCCGGATTGGGGACCCAGTACTTC	CASSPLPRPGLGTQYF
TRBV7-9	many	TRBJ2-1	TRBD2	TGTGCCAGCAGCTCACAGCGGGGGGGCTCCTACAATGAGCAGTTCTTC	CASSSQRGGSYNEQFF
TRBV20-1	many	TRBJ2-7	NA	TGCAGTGCTAGAGATTTGAGGGCGGCCTCCTACGAGCAGTACTTC	CSARDLRAASYEQYF
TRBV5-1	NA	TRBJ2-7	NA	TGCGCCAGCAGCTTGGGGCTAGCGAAGATCTACGAGCAGTACTTC	CASSLGLAKIYEQYF
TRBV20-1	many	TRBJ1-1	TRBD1	TGCAGTCCAAGGACAGGGGGGATGAACACTGAAGCTTTCTTT	CSPRTGGMNTEAFF
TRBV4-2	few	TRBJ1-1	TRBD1	TGTGCCAGCAGCCAAACCGGGACAGGGCCCCATGAAGCTTTCTTT	CASSQTGTGPHEAFF
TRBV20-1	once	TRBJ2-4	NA	TGCAGTGCCCCCCCAGGGTTGGCTAAAAACATTCAGTACTTC	CSAPPGLAKNIQYF
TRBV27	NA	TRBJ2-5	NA	TGTGCCAGCAGTTCAGGGGCAAGTGGAGAGACCCAGTACTTC	CASSSGASGETQYF
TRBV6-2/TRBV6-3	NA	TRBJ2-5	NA	TGTGCCAGCAGTTACTCGGGAGAGGGGGTAGAGACCCAGTACTTC	CASSYSGEGVETQYF
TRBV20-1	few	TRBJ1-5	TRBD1	TGCAGTGCCCCACGACAGGGGACTGGGGGCAATCAGCCCCAGCATTTT	CSAPRQGTGGNQPQHF
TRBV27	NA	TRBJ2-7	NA	TGTGCCAGCAGTCGGGACCGGTACTACGAGCAGTACTTC	CASSRDRYYEQYF
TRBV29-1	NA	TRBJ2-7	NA	TGCAGCGTTGAATCTGGGATCTACGAGCAGTACTTC	CSVESGIYEQYF
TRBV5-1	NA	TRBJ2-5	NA	TGCGCCAGCAGTTCCCCTTGGGGGCCCCAAGAGACCCAGTACTTC	CASSSPWGPQETQYF
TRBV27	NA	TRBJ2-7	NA	TGTGCCAGCAGTGTCAGGGGCTTCTACGAGCAGTACTTC	CASSVRGFYEQYF
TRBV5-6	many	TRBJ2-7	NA	TGTGCCAGCAGCTTGGTTAGGCAGGGGTGGACCAACGAGCAGTACTTC	CASSLVRQGWTNEQYF
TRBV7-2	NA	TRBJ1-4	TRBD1	TGTGCCAGCAGCCCACGACAGGGGGCAGGGGAAAAACTGTTTTTT	CASSPRQGAGEKLFF
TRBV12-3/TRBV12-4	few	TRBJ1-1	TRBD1	TGTGCCAGCAGTCCGACAGGGTTGAACACTGAAGCTTTCTTT	CASSPTGLNTEAFF
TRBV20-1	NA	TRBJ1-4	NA	TGCAGTGCTAGAGGAGGGCGGCGGGAAAAACTGTTTTTT	CSARGGRREKLFF
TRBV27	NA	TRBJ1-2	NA	TGTGCCAGCAGAGTGGGGGGACGGAAAAACTATGGCTACACCTTC	CASRVGGRKNYGYTF
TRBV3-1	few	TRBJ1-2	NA	TGTGCCAGCAGCCACGGGGAAATGGGGGGCTACACCTTC	CASSHGEMGGYTF
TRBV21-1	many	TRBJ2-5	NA	TGTGCCAGCAGTTCACTCCGGGACAGAAAAGAGACCCAGTACTTC	CASSSLRDRKETQYF
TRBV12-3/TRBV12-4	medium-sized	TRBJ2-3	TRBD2	TGTGCCAGCAGTTTACGGCTAGCGGGAGGGAGCACAGATACGCAGTATTTT	CASSLRLAGGSTDTQYF
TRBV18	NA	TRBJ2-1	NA	TGTGCCAGCTCAGGCTCGACCGGTGGGAATGAGCAGTTCTTC	CASSGSTGGNEQFF
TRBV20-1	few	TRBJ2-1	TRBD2	TGCAGTGCTAGAGATATGCGGGGGAATGAGCAGTTCTTC	CSARDMRGNEQFF
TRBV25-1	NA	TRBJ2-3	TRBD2	TGTGCCAGCAGTGCCGATTCCGGGACTAGCGGCACAGATACGCAGTATTTT	CASSADSGTSGTDTQYF
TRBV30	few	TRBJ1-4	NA	TGTGCCGGATCGCTCCGGGACAACGGAAAACTGTTTTTT	CAGSLRDNGKLFF
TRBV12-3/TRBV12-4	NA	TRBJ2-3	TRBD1	TGTGCCAGCAGTACCTACGGGACAGGGAGAACAGATACGCAGTATTTT	CASSTYGTGRTDTQYF
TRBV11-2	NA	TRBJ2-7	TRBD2	TGTGCCAGCAGCCGCCCGGGGGGTCTCTACGAGCAGTACTTC	CASSRPGGLYEQYF
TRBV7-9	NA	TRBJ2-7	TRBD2	TGTGCCAGCAGCGTGATCCCGTTTAGCGGGAGAAGCTACGAGCAGTACTTC	CASSVIPFSGRSYEQYF
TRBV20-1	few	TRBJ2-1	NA	TGCAGTGCTAGAGAGCGGACAGCTACCTACAATGAGCAGTTCTTC	CSARERTATYNEQFF
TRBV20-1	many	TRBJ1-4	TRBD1	TGCAGTGCTTCAGGGGGTTCAGAAAAACTGTTTTTT	CSASGGSEKLFF
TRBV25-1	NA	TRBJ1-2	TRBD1	TGTGCCAGCCGAGGCCGGACAGGGGATGGCTACACCTTC	CASRGRTGDGYTF
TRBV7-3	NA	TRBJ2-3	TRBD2	TGTGCCAGCAGCCCCCAGCGGGGGGGGGTCTCGGATACGCAGTATTTT	CASSPQRGGVSDTQYF
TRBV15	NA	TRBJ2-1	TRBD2	TGTGCCACCAGCAGTGTGTCTAGCGGGGGTTTCTGGGAGCAGTTCTTC	CATSSVSSGGFWEQFF
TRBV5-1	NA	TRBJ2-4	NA	TGCGCCAGCAGCTCCGGGACGGAGGGGGACATTCAGTACTTC	CASSSGTEGDIQYF
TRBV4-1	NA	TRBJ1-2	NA	TGCGCCAGCAGCCCAGGCTTTTCAGCTAACTATGGCTACACCTTC	CASSPGFSANYGYTF
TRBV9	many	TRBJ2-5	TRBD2	TGTGCCAGCAGCCTCGGGACTAGCGGGGGGGAAAAAGAGACCCAGTACTTC	CASSLGTSGGEKETQYF
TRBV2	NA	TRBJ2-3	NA	TGTGCCAGCAGTGCCCTGGGGGGGATCAGGGGAGATACGCAGTATTTT	CASSALGGIRGDTQYF
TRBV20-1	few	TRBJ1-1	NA	TGCAGTGCGCTGGACCCGGTCCTGAACACTGAAGCTTTCTTT	CSALDPVLNTEAFF
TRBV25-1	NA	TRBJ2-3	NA	TGTGCCAGCAGTGAATACGGGGGCTCGAGCACAGATACGCAGTATTTT	CASSEYGGSSTDTQYF
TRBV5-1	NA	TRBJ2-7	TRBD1	TGCGCCAGCAGCTTGGGACAGGGCTCGAACGAGCAGTACTTC	CASSLGQGSNEQYF
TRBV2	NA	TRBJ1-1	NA	TGTGCCAGCAGGGACGGGTCTGCTGCGAACACTGAAGCTTTCTTT	CASRDGSAANTEAFF
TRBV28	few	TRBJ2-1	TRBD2	TGTGCCAGCAGTAGAACTAGCGGGAGGCACGGTGAGCAGTTCTTC	CASSRTSGRHGEQFF
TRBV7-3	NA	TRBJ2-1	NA	TGTGCCAGCACCAACCCCGGCTACAATGAGCAGTTCTTC	CASTNPGYNEQFF
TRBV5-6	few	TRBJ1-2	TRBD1	TGTGCCAGCAGCTTGGTCGGAGGGGCAGGGGGCGTCTATGGCTACACCTTC	CASSLVGGAGGVYGYTF